This TCR beta chain was captured in a study of cytomegalovirus exposure and HLA in healthy donors. Study in general: Clustering assigned 81% of the approximately 400 genotyped donors to the Caucasian-associated ancestry cluster. Study-level findings and limits: Rare TCR sequences dominated, though some public TCRs recurred in many donors. Common viral pathogens seemed to be connected with several of the most significant clusters, according to a later analysis.

PCR amplification relied on 60 Vbeta primers (plus 13 Jbeta primers). Data came from immunoSEQ multiplex PCR; TCRdb stores just in-frame clones and leaves some out. The sample yields 120,000 or so clones, roughly four fifths seen once. This CDR3 region has 16 residues. With 2 bases removed from V and 0 bases from J, the gap between germline ends came to 10 bases. The germline CDR1 and CDR2 sequences are SGHAT and FQNNGV. A remark on this clone: What it binds is unknown.

Sequenced: PBMCs. The V gene is TRBV11-2, the J gene TRBJ2-2; D gene uncertain. The TCR sequence derives from a man aged 18 to 35 in good health and CMV-seronegative. CDR3 sequence reads: CASSLQALPNTGELFF. CDR3 DNA sequence: TGTGCCAGCAGCTTACAGGCACTTCCGAACACCGGGGAGCTGTTTTTT.